These T cell receptor beta chains were read from a single sample in a study of blood T cells in healthy people across ages. From the 5' RACE reads, TCRdb called clonotypes with MiXCR, one entry per CDR3 protein. Here the sample spans 700,000 to 850,000 distinct CDR3 sequences, about 37% being singletons. The sequencing input was blood. The receptors shown here come from a man between 18 and 29 years old in good health. Both conserved end residues are part of each CDR3. The D gene is left open where the match is weak. Size is omitted from some rows. Given values are once, few, many or a class for expanded clones.

>TRBJ2-4|TRBV15|TRBD1|few
CATSKPGGWDIQYF
TGTGCCACCAGCAAGCCAGGGGGCTGGGACATTCAGTACTTC
>TRBJ2-2|TRBV29-1|TRBD1|-
CSVPTGRQGRTGELFF
TGCAGCGTTCCGACCGGACGACAGGGGAGAACCGGGGAGCTGTTTTTT
>TRBJ1-1|TRBV20-1|-|few
CSAREPNTEAFF
TGCAGTGCTAGAGAACCGAACACTGAAGCTTTCTTT
>TRBJ2-7|TRBV19|-|-
CASSPSRDRPYEQYF
TGTGCCAGTAGCCCGTCGAGGGACCGACCCTACGAGCAGTACTTC
>TRBJ2-7|TRBV3-1|-|few
CASSQGHNNEQYF
TGTGCCAGCAGCCAAGGGCACAACAATGAGCAGTACTTC
>TRBJ2-7|TRBV21-1|-|few
CARTLPGPRHYEQYF
TGTGCCAGAACTTTGCCGGGACCCCGGCACTACGAGCAGTACTTC
>TRBJ1-1|TRBV6-6|TRBD1|few
CASRKTGQGVTEAFF
TGTGCCAGTCGCAAGACGGGACAGGGTGTCACTGAAGCTTTCTTT
>TRBJ1-1|TRBV28|-|few
CASISGTNTEAFF
TGTGCCAGCATCAGTGGAACCAACACTGAAGCTTTCTTT
>TRBJ2-4|TRBV20-1|TRBD1|many
CSARTGNIQYF
TGCAGTGCTAGGACAGGGAACATTCAGTACTTC
>TRBJ2-1|TRBV5-5|TRBD1|many
CASSLPRDRANNEQFF
TGTGCCAGCAGCCTGCCCCGGGACAGGGCCAACAATGAGCAGTTCTTC
>TRBJ2-7|TRBV7-2|TRBD2|many
CASSFGRTSGGEEQYF
TGTGCCAGCAGCTTCGGAAGGACTAGCGGGGGGGAAGAGCAGTACTTC
>TRBJ2-1|TRBV2|TRBD1|few
CASSAGQGTYNEQFF
TGTGCCAGCAGTGCTGGACAGGGAACCTACAATGAGCAGTTCTTC
>TRBJ1-3|TRBV20-1|-|-
CSARASLGGNTIYF
TGCAGTGCTAGGGCTTCCCTGGGGGGAAACACCATATATTTT
>TRBJ2-3|TRBV5-1|TRBD1|few
CASSPDRGQTDTQYF
TGCGCCAGCAGTCCCGACAGGGGGCAGACAGATACGCAGTATTTT
>TRBJ1-4|TRBV7-9|TRBD1|-
CASSLAWTDRDDGKLFF
TGTGCCAGCAGCTTAGCGTGGACGGACAGGGATGATGGAAAACTGTTTTTT
>TRBJ1-5|TRBV12-3/TRBV12-4|-|few
CASTGDPTNQPQHF
TGTGCCAGCACGGGGGACCCTACCAATCAGCCCCAGCATTTT
>TRBJ2-1|TRBV12-3/TRBV12-4|TRBD2|-
CASSFFSGDGGNEQFF
TGTGCCAGCAGTTTCTTTAGCGGGGATGGGGGCAATGAGCAGTTCTTC
>TRBJ2-7|TRBV20-1|-|-
CSVRDPRGTYEQYF
TGCAGTGTTAGAGATCCTCGCGGGACCTACGAGCAGTACTTC
>TRBJ2-7|TRBV12-3/TRBV12-4|-|-
CASSLASGGLGEQYF
TGTGCCAGCAGCCTGGCGAGCGGCGGGTTAGGCGAGCAGTACTTC
>TRBJ2-3|TRBV28|TRBD2|-
CANRGGKSTDAQYF
TGTGCCAACCGGGGAGGGAAGAGCACAGATGCGCAGTATTTT
>TRBJ1-3|TRBV29-1|-|-
CSVEDLPGRSSGNTIYF
TGCAGCGTTGAAGATCTTCCAGGGCGGAGCTCTGGAAACACCATATATTTT
>TRBJ2-3|TRBV7-3|-|-
CASSLQGGITDTQYF
TGTGCCAGCAGCCTCCAGGGGGGGATCACAGATACGCAGTATTTT
>TRBJ1-1|TRBV10-3|-|-
CAISEISVNTEAFF
TGTGCCATCAGTGAAATTTCGGTGAACACTGAAGCTTTCTTT
>TRBJ1-4|TRBV15|-|many
CATSRDLRDRPNEKLFF
TGTGCCACCAGCAGAGATTTAAGAGACAGACCTAATGAAAAACTGTTTTTT
>TRBJ2-2|TRBV5-1|TRBD1|many
CASSSGTGNTGELFF
TGCGCCAGCAGCTCCGGGACAGGGAACACCGGGGAGCTGTTTTTT
>TRBJ2-3|TRBV30|-|once
CAWTSGTDTQYF
TGTGCCTGGACCTCCGGGACAGATACGCAGTATTTT
>TRBJ2-3|TRBV29-1|TRBD1|many
CSVEDPDRGRADTQYF
TGCAGCGTTGAAGATCCGGACAGGGGGAGAGCAGATACGCAGTATTTT
>TRBJ2-7|TRBV9|-|few
CASSVGDNSYNEQYF
TGTGCCAGCAGCGTAGGGGACAACTCCTACAATGAGCAGTACTTC
>TRBJ1-2|TRBV3-1|-|-
CASSRAGPFYGYTF
TGTGCCAGCAGCCGGGCAGGGCCTTTCTATGGCTACACCTTC
>TRBJ2-3|TRBV27|-|few
CASNGVLDTQYF
TGTGCCAGCAACGGTGTGCTGGATACGCAGTATTTT
>TRBJ2-3|TRBV12-3/TRBV12-4|-|once
CASPGPDAQYF
TGTGCCAGCCCTGGACCAGATGCGCAGTATTTT
>TRBJ2-7|TRBV6-2/TRBV6-3|-|many
CASTQTRGDYEQYF
TGTGCCAGCACCCAGACACGAGGGGATTACGAGCAGTACTTC
>TRBJ2-5|TRBV12-3/TRBV12-4|-|few
CASSVPRYNEQYF
TGTGCCAGCAGTGTACCCAGGTACAATGAGCAGTACTTC
>TRBJ2-1|TRBV2|-|-
CASTGLVDNEQFF
TGTGCCAGCACAGGCCTAGTAGACAATGAGCAGTTCTTC
>TRBJ1-6|TRBV6-5|TRBD1|-
CASSGQDNSPLHF
TGTGCCAGCAGCGGACAGGATAATTCACCCCTCCACTTT
>TRBJ1-4|TRBV7-9|-|few
CASSQQAGKLFF
TGTGCCAGCAGCCAACAGGCCGGGAAGCTGTTTTTT
>TRBJ2-7|TRBV2|-|many
CASSEKPREQYF
TGTGCCAGCAGTGAAAAACCCCGCGAGCAGTACTTC
>TRBJ2-7|TRBV6-5|-|-
CASSSPRASPRANEQYF
TGTGCCAGCAGTTCCCCTCGAGCGTCCCCAAGGGCCAATGAGCAGTACTTC
>TRBJ2-5|TRBV7-2|TRBD1|many
CASSSWTGQETQYF
TGTGCCAGCAGCTCATGGACAGGGCAAGAGACCCAGTACTTC
>TRBJ1-1|TRBV2|TRBD1|-
CASTDRGRSTEAFF
TGTGCCAGCACGGACAGGGGTCGGAGCACTGAAGCTTTCTTT
>TRBJ2-7|TRBV5-1|-|-
CASSIDLGGNEQYF
TGCGCCAGCAGCATTGACTTGGGTGGGAATGAGCAGTACTTC
>TRBJ1-4|TRBV13|TRBD1|-
CASSYRDRNEKLFF
TGTGCCAGCAGCTACCGGGACAGGAATGAAAAACTGTTTTTT
>TRBJ2-1|TRBV4-1|-|-
CASSPKVYLAYNEQFF
TGCGCCAGCAGCCCAAAGGTATATCTAGCCTACAATGAGCAGTTCTTC
>TRBJ2-7|TRBV12-3/TRBV12-4|-|-
CASSLLAKVNEQYF
TGTGCCAGCAGTTTACTAGCGAAAGTTAATGAGCAGTACTTC
>TRBJ1-1|TRBV7-3|-|-
CASSPGATKWTEAFF
TGTGCCAGCAGCCCCGGGGCCACCAAGTGGACTGAAGCTTTCTTT
>TRBJ2-5|TRBV5-5|-|once
CASSRPDTGETQYF
TGTGCCAGCAGCCGCCCCGACACCGGAGAGACCCAGTACTTC
>TRBJ2-1|TRBV2|-|few
CASSLTLGVHEQFF
TGTGCCAGCAGTCTGACTTTAGGGGTCCATGAGCAGTTCTTC
>TRBJ2-6|TRBV5-1|-|-
CASSPAGYSGANVLTF
TGCGCCAGCAGCCCCGCCGGTTACTCTGGGGCCAACGTCCTGACTTTC
>TRBJ1-2|TRBV18|-|few
CASSPRANRNYGYTF
TGTGCCAGCTCACCCAGAGCGAACCGTAACTATGGCTACACCTTC
>TRBJ1-1|TRBV20-1|-|-
CSARSLRDTLAEAFF
TGCAGTGCTAGATCCCTACGGGACACGCTTGCTGAAGCTTTCTTT
>TRBJ1-1|TRBV6-5|-|few
CASSHSPTGNTEAFF
TGTGCCAGCAGCCACTCACCGACTGGGAACACTGAAGCTTTCTTT
>TRBJ1-1|TRBV12-3/TRBV12-4|-|few
CASSLMGARNTEAFF
TGTGCCAGCAGTTTAATGGGGGCTAGGAACACTGAAGCTTTCTTT
>TRBJ2-5|TRBV12-3/TRBV12-4|TRBD2|-
CASSLRTSGETQYF
TGTGCCAGCAGTCTCCGGACTAGCGGCGAGACCCAGTACTTC